Following are 22 T cell receptor beta chains from one sample sequenced in a study of cytomegalovirus exposure and HLA in healthy donors. The repertoire was sequenced with immunoSEQ multiplex PCR; TCRdb's copy has only in-frame clones and lacks some. This sample has 180,000 or so clones, with more than 65% found just once. The sequenced sample was PBMCs. Source of these receptors: a woman aged 25 to 45 in good health and CMV-seropositive.

V and J are TRBV5-1 and TRBJ2-3; D is undetermined. The germline V and J ends were trimmed by 0 bases and 4 bases, with 6 bases remaining between them. The CDR3 has 13 residues. From germline, CDR1 is SGHRS and CDR2 YFSETQ. The CDR3 protein is CASSLAGPDTQYF. Here the CDR3 DNA reads TGCGCCAGCAGCTTGGCAGGCCCAGATACGCAGTATTTT.

The chain uses TRBV6-5 and TRBJ2-1; 10 bases agree with TRBD2. The CDR3 covers 16 residues. Germline CDR1 is MNHEY and CDR2 is SVGAGI. Trimming at V came to 0 bases and at J to 6 bases, leaving 5 bases not matched to a gene. Written as DNA, the CDR3 is TGTGCCAGCAGTTACTCGGGACTAGCGCCCCCCAATGAGCAGTTCTTC. Translating gives CASSYSGLAPPNEQFF.

The rearrangement uses TRBV2 and TRBJ2-7, with no clear D. The CDR3 length is 11 residues. Looked up from germline, CDR1 is SNHLY and CDR2 is FYNNEI. With 0 bases removed from V and 8 bases from J, the gap between germline ends came to 5 bases. In nucleotides, the CDR3 is TGTGCCAGCAGTGAAGCGCGGAAGCAGTACTTC. This sequence encodes CASSEARKQYF.

Remarks on this clone: The sample holds other DNA sequences that translate to the same CDR3. The chain uses TRBV5-1 and TRBJ2-6, with D hard to call. CDR1 and CDR2 from the germline V gene are SGHRS and YFSETQ. V shed 1 base and J shed 1 base, with 3 bases lying between them. CDR3 length: 14 amino acids. The CDR3, as DNA: TGCGCCAGCAGCTTGTCATCTGGGGCCAACGTCCTGACTTTC. It codes for CASSLSSGANVLTF.

The chain recombines TRBV14 with TRBJ2-6; possible D gene TRBD2, 5 bases. V lost 3 bases and J lost 2, with 8 bases in between. The CDR3 covers 15 residues. The V gene's germline CDR1 is SGHDN and CDR2 FVKESK. CDR3 nucleotide sequence: TGTGCCAGCAGCCAGGACTTGGCTGGGGCCAACGTCCTGACTTTC. Translation: CASSQDLAGANVLTF.

The chain couples TRBV28 to TRBJ1-1; 8 bases match TRBD1. J was trimmed by 4 bases and V by 7 bases; bases with no gene match: 5. Germline values: CDR1 MDHEN, CDR2 SYDVKM. The CDR3 is made up of 13 amino acids. The CDR3 coding sequence is TGTGCCAGCAAAACAGGGGGTATCACTGAAGCTTTCTTT. Translation: CASKTGGITEAFF.

This clone has a single count. The gene calls are TRBV11-2 and TRBJ2-7; 8 bases align to TRBD2. The CDR3 sequence is 15 residues long. Germline V gives CDR1 SGHAT, CDR2 FQNNGV. After removal of 5 bases from V and 0 bases from J, the junction contained 6 bases not matched to a gene. CDR3 bases: TGTGCCAGCAGCCGCAATAGCGGGGACTCCTACGAGCAGTACTTC. It specifies CASSRNSGDSYEQYF.

This chain connects TRBV4-1 to TRBJ2-7; 7 bases line up with TRBD2. The CDR3 extends over 16 amino acids. The germline V gene has CDR1 MGHRA and CDR2 YSYEKL. J lost 2 bases, V lost 1 base, and 8 bases had no gene match. The CDR3 here is CASSQGVDGRAYEQYF. CDR3 coding DNA: TGCGCCAGCAGCCAAGGCGTTGATGGGAGGGCCTACGAGCAGTACTTC.

The gene calls are TRBV5-6 and TRBJ2-5; D possibly corresponds to TRBD1 (5 bases). This CDR3 region has 15 residues. Trimming stripped 2 bases from V and 5 bases from J, with 16 bases between. Germline V gene data show CDR1 as SGHDT and CDR2 as YYEEEE. CDR3 sequence (DNA): TGTGCCAGCAGCTTTCTCGGCGGCAGGGTGGAGACCCAGTACTTC. Protein product: CASSFLGGRVETQYF.

The chain is built from TRBV5-4 and TRBJ2-7, with 15 bases matching TRBD2. Per germline, CDR1 SGHNT and CDR2 YYREEE (reference sequence). The CDR3 runs 15 residues. V shed 4 bases and J 6 bases; nucleotides not matched to a gene: 5. The CDR3 region has the DNA TGTGCCAGCAGCGATGGGGGACTAGCGGGAGGCGAGCAGTACTTC. Its translation: CASSDGGLAGGEQYF.

The V and J genes are TRBV2 and TRBJ1-4, with 8 bases matching TRBD1. The CDR3 runs 15 residues. Trimming took 3 bases from V and 15 from J; bases not matched to a gene: 15. Germline V gene lookup returns CDR1 SNHLY and CDR2 FYNNEI. The CDR3 DNA is TGTGCCAGCAGTGAGAACGTAGGTGCTCCGGGACAGGTGTTTTTT. Translated, it gives CASSENVGAPGQVFF.

The chain links TRBV5-1 to TRBJ2-7; D possibly corresponds to TRBD2 (5 bases). Germline assignment: CDR1 SGHRS and CDR2 YFSETQ. Deletions cut 5 bases from V and 1 base from J, with 10 bases between. The length of the CDR3 is 13 residues. The CDR3 DNA reads as TGCGCCAGCAGTTGGACTGCTTCCTACGAGCAGTACTTC. Translation gives CASSWTASYEQYF.

The V and J genes are TRBV2 and TRBJ1-3; TRBD1 aligns across 11 bases. The junction had 4 bases not matched to a gene; V was cut back by 5 bases and J by 1 base. The CDR3 totals 16 residues. Germline-derived CDR1 and CDR2 are SNHLY and FYNNEI. CDR3 protein: CASSLGQGASGNTIYF. The DNA for the CDR3 is TGTGCCAGCAGTCTTGGACAGGGGGCTTCTGGAAACACCATATATTTT.

The chain combines TRBV6-1 with TRBJ1-5; TRBD1 is a possible D gene (6 bases). Germline CDR1 is MNHNS and CDR2 is SASEGT. Trimming shortened V by 5 bases and J by 2 bases, and 13 bases separated the two germline ends. The CDR3 length is 15 residues. The CDR3 nucleotides read TGTGCCAGCAGTACAGGGATAAGGGGCAATCAGCCCCAGCATTTT. Its protein is CASSTGIRGNQPQHF.

The CDR3 loop is CASSDEGTEQYF. In DNA form, the CDR3 reads TGTGCCAGCAGTGACGAAGGGACAGAGCAGTACTTC. The chain recombines TRBV2 with TRBJ2-7, with a tentative D call TRBD1 (6 bases). V was pared by 3 bases and J by 7 bases, with 10 bases between. Per the germline V gene, CDR1 is SNHLY and CDR2 is FYNNEI. The CDR3 sequence is 12 residues long.

The chain links TRBV29-1 to TRBJ1-1; possible D gene TRBD1, 5 bases. Trimming pared 5 bases from V and 1 base from J, leaving 11 bases between. The germline V gene encodes CDR1 SQVTM and CDR2 ANQGSEA. The CDR3 has 13 amino acids. The chain's CDR3 is CSVLGAANTEAFF. In DNA, the CDR3 is TGCAGCGTTTTAGGGGCGGCGAACACTGAAGCTTTCTTT.

The V gene is TRBV29-1, the J gene TRBJ2-7; 12 bases fit TRBD2. Germline values: CDR1 SQVTM, CDR2 ANQGSEA. The CDR3 contains 16 residues. V trimming: 2 bases; J trimming: 5 bases; junction bases outside the gene matches: 10. CDR3 sequence reads: CSVESTSGRSPDEQYF. Written as DNA, the CDR3 is TGCAGCGTTGAAAGTACTAGCGGGAGGAGTCCGGACGAGCAGTACTTC.

In this sample, this clone turned up a few times. This chain links TRBV19 with TRBJ1-1; no definite D call. The CDR3 loop spans 13 amino acids. Trimming removed 2 bases at V and 1 base at J, with 5 bases between. CDR1 is LNHDA and CDR2 is SQIVND in the germline V gene (reference sequence). The CDR3 loop reads CASSISQNTEAFF. In DNA form, the CDR3 reads TGTGCCAGTAGTATATCACAGAACACTGAAGCTTTCTTT.

This clone was counted between two and nine times. J is TRBJ2-2 and V is TRBV6-1; 7 bases line up with TRBD1. In germline, CDR1 is MNHNS, CDR2 SASEGT. The CDR3 runs to 14 residues. V shed 6 bases and J 0 bases; nucleotides not matched to a gene: 1. The DNA for the CDR3 is TGTGCCAGCAGGGGACAGTCGAACACCGGGGAGCTGTTTTTT. Translating it yields CASRGQSNTGELFF.

This chain uses TRBV11-2 with TRBJ2-7, with TRBD1 as a possible D gene (5 bases). The CDR3 loop spans 13 amino acids. V gave up 3 bases and J gave up 9 bases, with 15 bases separating them. Germline CDR1 reads SGHAT; CDR2 reads FQNNGV. The DNA for the CDR3 is TGTGCCAGCAGCTTTTTAGGACAACTCGGGCAGTACTTC. Translated, it gives CASSFLGQLGQYF.

The CDR3 DNA reads TGTGCCAGCAGCCAATTCGGACAGTCGAACACTGAAGCTTTCTTT. Translated, it gives CASSQFGQSNTEAFF. The gene calls are TRBV16 and TRBJ1-1, with a tentative D call TRBD1 (6 bases). With 1 base removed from V and 1 base from J, the gap between germline ends came to 10 bases. This CDR3 is 15 amino acids long. Looked up from germline, CDR1 is KGHSY and CDR2 is FQNENV.

The chain combines TRBV6-4 with TRBJ2-2; possibly TRBD1 for D (5 bases). The V end lost 6 bases, the J end lost 3 bases, and 11 bases lay between the germline ends. The germline gives CDR1 MRHNA, CDR2 SNTAGT. The CDR3 extends over 14 amino acids. DNA of the CDR3: TGTGCCAGCAGAAGACAGTCCGACACCGGGGAGCTGTTTTTT. It is translated as CASRRQSDTGELFF.